The TCR beta chain under discussion was sequenced for a study of T cell responses to AZD1222 COVID-19 vaccine. Broader study findings: Sampling captured repertoires only after the peak T cell response.

Produced via immunoSEQ multiplex PCR; TCRdb's table is partial and in-frame only. The table records hundreds of thousands of clones, under 95% of them present only once. The V gene lost 2 bases and the J gene lost 1 base, with 8 bases spanning the gap. The CDR3 sequence is 14 residues long. Germline loops: CDR1 KGHSH, CDR2 LQKENI. About this clone: Its antigen is undetermined.

This TCR came from an adult in good health. The chain carries TRBV18 and TRBJ2-5; no reliable D call. Specimen: peripheral blood, collected on day 0 of MenACWY control vaccination. The CDR3 nucleotides read TGTGCCAGCTCACCAGGCATAGGCCAAGAGACCCAGTACTTC. It is translated as CASSPGIGQETQYF.